The 27 T cell receptor beta chains presented below share a single source sample, sequenced in a study of CD8 T cells in Susac syndrome. RNA totalling roughly 0.45 to 1 ug underwent reverse transcription with random hexamers. TCRdb independently ran MiXCR on the immunoSEQ multiplex PCR reads; one entry per CDR3 protein. The sample includes around 150,000 distinct CDR3 sequences, just under 95% seen only once; the top ten take approximately 0.13%. Material for sequencing was CD4+ T cells from PBMCs. Every receptor here comes from a human donor with Susac syndrome.

As for this clonotype: A junction end diverges from the germline sequence, so it may reflect a read error. The rearrangement links TRBV9 to TRBJ1-2; D remains ambiguous. Germline lookup yields CDR1 SGDLS and CDR2 YYNGEE. This CDR3 is 15 amino acids long. In DNA, the CDR3 is TGTGCCAGCAGCGTAGCTTCGTCGACCGGCTATCGCTACACCTTC. This gives the protein CASSVASSTGYRYTF. The full variable domain, in which reference TRBV9 and TRBJ1-2 provide the parts outside the CDR3, is DSGVTQTPKHLITATGQRVTLRCSPRSGDLSVYWYQQSLDQGLQFLIQYYNGEERAKGNILERFSAQQFPDLHSELNLSSLELGDSALYFCASSVASSTGYRYTFGSGTRLTVV.

This chain's CDR3 is CASSQSKGGMNEKLFF. The CDR3 nucleotides read TGCGCCAGCAGTCAATCGAAGGGCGGGATGAATGAAAAACTGTTTTTT. The V and J genes are TRBV23-1 and TRBJ1-4, with unresolved D. TRBV23-1 is classed as an ORF, of uncertain function. Deletions cut 0 bases from V and 5 bases from J, with 13 bases between. The CDR3 has 16 amino acids.

This clonotype was detected only once. V and J are TRBV13 and TRBJ2-7; unclear D gene. The CDR3 loop spans 13 amino acids. Trimming removed 4 bases at V and 3 bases at J, with 10 bases between. In germline, CDR1 is PRHDT, CDR2 FYEKMQ (reference sequence). The CDR3 region is CASSYYRRYEQYF. In DNA, the CDR3 is TGTGCCAGCAGCTACTATCGCCGCTACGAGCAGTACTTC.

The chain links TRBV20-1 to TRBJ2-1; a weak D match, TRBD2 (6 bases). Trimming pared 0 bases from V and 7 bases from J, leaving 10 bases between. This CDR3 is built from 13 residues. The germline CDR1 and CDR2 sequences are DFQATT and SNEGSKA (reference sequence). This CDR3 is CSARDLAGNEQFF. For the CDR3, the DNA is TGCAGTGCTAGAGATCTGGCGGGAAATGAGCAGTTCTTC.

The chain joins TRBV2 to TRBJ2-3; D is ambiguous. The CDR3 sequence is 12 residues long. V was clipped by 3 bases and J by 3 bases, with 4 bases between them. Germline CDR1 and CDR2: SNHLY and FYNNEI. The CDR3 sequence: CASSDRTDTQYF. The DNA for the CDR3 is TGTGCCAGCAGTGACAGGACAGATACGCAGTATTTT.

J is TRBJ2-1 and V is TRBV6-2 or TRBV6-3; D is possibly TRBD2 (5 bases). V lost 2 bases and J 15 bases, leaving 14 bases between the germline ends. The CDR3 is made up of 12 amino acids. Germline V gives CDR1 MNHEY, CDR2 SVGEGT. CDR3 in DNA: TGTGCCAGCAGTTACCCAACTGGGAGCACGTTCTTC. This codes for CASSYPTGSTFF.

There are a few counts of this clonotype. The chain joins TRBV4-2 to TRBJ2-6; D not resolved. The CDR3 loop spans 16 amino acids. Germline CDR1 is LGHNA and CDR2 is YNFKEQ. The germline V and J ends were trimmed by 1 base and 2 bases, with 9 bases remaining between them. The CDR3 DNA reads as TGTGCCAGCAGCCAAGTCCTGGTCCCTGGGGCCAACGTCCTGACTTTC. The encoded protein is CASSQVLVPGANVLTF.

The chain uses TRBV6-2 or TRBV6-3 and TRBJ1-1; unclear D gene. CDR3 length: 13 residues. With 5 bases removed from V and 8 bases from J, the gap between germline ends came to 15 bases. The germline gives CDR1 MNHEY, CDR2 SVGEGT. CDR3: CASSRLHGREAFF. In DNA, the CDR3 is TGTGCCAGCAGTCGTCTCCACGGGCGGGAAGCTTTCTTT.

This rearrangement joins TRBV12-3 or TRBV12-4 to TRBJ1-1; TRBD1 aligns across 10 bases. Unmatched junction bases numbered 5, after V lost 6 bases and J lost 4 bases. The CDR3 runs to 14 residues. The CDR3 here is CASRRDRGGTEAFF. The DNA of the CDR3 is TGTGCCAGCAGGCGGGACAGGGGAGGCACTGAAGCTTTCTTT.

There are a few counts of this clonotype. The chain has TRBV18 and TRBJ1-5; D is perhaps TRBD1 (5 bases). Looked up from germline, CDR1 is KGHSH and CDR2 is LQKENI. The CDR3 length is 13 residues. Trimming pared 6 bases from V and 6 bases from J, leaving 12 bases between. CDR3 nucleotide sequence: TGTGCCAGCTCTCTAGGGGTGTCTCAGCCCCAGCATTTT. Its protein product is CASSLGVSQPQHF.

The rearrangement uses TRBV28 and TRBJ2-6; no clear D gene. CDR1 and CDR2 from the germline V gene are MDHEN and SYDVKM. The CDR3 spans 17 residues. The V end was cut by 1 base, the J end by 4 bases, with 14 bases between. This CDR3 reads CASSLSDGSLGANVLTF. In nucleotides, the CDR3 is TGTGCCAGCAGTTTATCCGATGGATCGCTGGGGGCCAACGTCCTGACTTTC. Filled out from reference TRBV28 and TRBJ2-6, the complete variable domain reads DVKVTQSSRYLVKRTGEKVFLECVQDMDHENMFWYRQDPGLGLRLIYFSYDVKMKEKGDIPEGYSVSREKKERFSLILESASTNQTSMYLCASSLSDGSLGANVLTFGAGSRLTVL.

The chain has TRBV19 and TRBJ2-7, with D perhaps matching TRBD1 (5 bases). V was cut by 5 bases and J by 3 bases, with 11 bases left in between. The CDR3 consists of 13 residues. Germline CDR1 is LNHDA and CDR2 is SQIVND (reference sequence). For the CDR3, the DNA is TGTGCCAGTAGTCAGCAGGGCAACTACGAGCAGTACTTC. Translation gives CASSQQGNYEQYF.

The chain has TRBV27 and TRBJ1-2; D gene uncertain. Trimming took 8 bases from V and 2 from J, leaving 9 bases between them. The CDR3 loop spans 12 amino acids. Per the germline V gene, CDR1 is MNHEY and CDR2 is SMNVEV (reference sequence). CDR3 coding DNA: TGTGCCAGCGGGAGGGCCAACTATGGCTACACCTTC. Translation gives CASGRANYGYTF.

The rearrangement links TRBV18 to TRBJ2-1, with 10 bases matching TRBD2. V was pared by 3 bases and J by 0 bases, with 2 bases of the junction left unmatched. The CDR3 extends over 16 amino acids. The V gene's germline CDR1 is KGHSH and CDR2 LQKENI. The CDR3 here is CASSPSSGSSYNEQFF. CDR3 DNA: TGTGCCAGCTCACCTTCTAGCGGGAGCTCCTACAATGAGCAGTTCTTC.

The CDR3 DNA reads TGTGCCAGCAGGACAGGGGAGACCCAGTACTTC. Translation gives CASRTGETQYF. The V gene is TRBV7-9, the J gene TRBJ2-5; TRBD1 aligns across 7 bases. From germline, CDR1 is SEHNR and CDR2 FQNEAQ (reference sequence). This CDR3 spans 11 amino acids. J was trimmed by 5 bases and V by 6 bases; bases with no gene match: 0.

The chain uses TRBV4-1 and TRBJ1-2; 8 bases are a match to TRBD1. The V segment lost 4 bases and the J segment 5 bases; nucleotides outside the gene matches: 9. The CDR3 is made up of 15 amino acids. CDR1 is MGHRA and CDR2 is YSYEKL in the germline V gene. The CDR3 sequence: CASSLSTGVGYGYTF. The CDR3 nucleotides are TGCGCCAGCAGCCTCTCGACAGGGGTCGGTTATGGCTACACCTTC.

The rearrangement links TRBV4-3 to TRBJ2-1, with a possible D match to TRBD2 (5 bases). This CDR3 has 15 amino acids. Trimming left V 4 bases short and J 1 base short, with 11 bases between. CDR1 LGHNA and CDR2 YSLEER come from the germline V gene. CDR3 amino acids: CASSLNRGSYNEQFF. The CDR3 DNA sequence: TGCGCCAGCAGCCTTAACCGCGGGTCCTACAATGAGCAGTTCTTC.

This chain uses TRBV20-1 with TRBJ1-2; tentatively, D is TRBD1 (6 bases). Trimming took off 3 bases at V and 8 bases at J, with 19 bases between the two ends. Germline values: CDR1 DFQATT, CDR2 SNEGSKA (reference sequence). The CDR3 has 14 amino acids. CDR3 nucleotide sequence: TGCAGTGCTAGGTTTAAGGGGGGGCAAAAAGGCTACACCTTC. It specifies CSARFKGGQKGYTF.

The chain combines TRBV29-1 with TRBJ2-5, with D possibly being TRBD2 (7 bases). V lost 7 bases and J 4 bases, leaving 16 bases between the germline ends. This CDR3 spans 13 amino acids. Germline V gene lookup returns CDR1 SQVTM and CDR2 ANQGSEA. CDR3 amino acids: CSARGGPGETQYF. In DNA form, the CDR3 reads TGCAGCGCGAGGGGGGGGCCGGGAGAGACCCAGTACTTC.

The chain has TRBV28 and TRBJ2-5, with unresolved D. V lost 7 bases and J 1 base, leaving 10 bases between the germline ends. The germline V gene has CDR1 MDHEN and CDR2 SYDVKM. The CDR3 loop spans 13 amino acids. CDR3 amino acids: CASTPTVQETQYF. For the CDR3, the DNA is TGTGCCAGCACACCAACCGTCCAAGAGACCCAGTACTTC.

This clonotype was seen a few times. V is TRBV6-1 and J is TRBJ2-3; 15 nucleotides match TRBD2. Germline CDR1 is MNHNS and CDR2 is SASEGT. This CDR3 spans 20 amino acids. V shed 6 bases and J 0 bases; nucleotides not matched to a gene: 13. This CDR3 is CASRRGRGLAGGLSTDTQYF. CDR3 DNA: TGTGCCAGCAGGAGGGGCCGAGGACTAGCGGGGGGGCTGAGCACAGATACGCAGTATTTT.

V and J are TRBV6-6 and TRBJ2-5; 7 bases agree with TRBD2. V trimming: 7 bases; J trimming: 5 bases; junction bases outside the gene matches: 4. The CDR3 extends over 12 amino acids. From germline, CDR1 is MNHNY and CDR2 SVGAGI (reference sequence). The CDR3 sequence is CASNAGEETQYF. The DNA for the CDR3 is TGTGCCAGCAACGCGGGAGAGGAGACCCAGTACTTC.

The chain uses TRBV5-1 and TRBJ2-1; D not resolved. Trimming left V 0 bases short and J 5 bases short, with 6 bases between. The V gene's germline CDR1 is SGHRS and CDR2 YFSETQ. CDR3 length: 13 residues. The CDR3 sequence is CASSLVEDNEQFF. The CDR3 nucleotides are TGCGCCAGCAGCTTGGTAGAGGACAATGAGCAGTTCTTC. Using reference TRBV5-1 and TRBJ2-1 for the parts outside the CDR3, the full variable domain is KAGVTQTPRYLIKTRGQQVTLSCSPISGHRSVSWYQQTPGQGLQFLFEYFSETQRNKGNFPGRFSGRQFSNSRSEMNVSTLELGDSALYLCASSLVEDNEQFFGPGTRLTVL.

The J gene is TRBJ1-1, the V gene TRBV5-1; D is ambiguous. The germline V gene encodes CDR1 SGHRS and CDR2 YFSETQ. The CDR3 loop spans 12 amino acids. V lost 3 bases, J lost 6 bases, and 9 bases lay in between. The CDR3 DNA follows: TGCGCCAGCAGCTCAACTACAGCTGAAGCTTTCTTT. Translating gives CASSSTTAEAFF.

The chain employs TRBV7-9 and TRBJ1-1, with D possibly being TRBD1 (5 bases). The CDR3 covers 14 residues. V shed 4 bases and J shed 2 bases, with 11 bases lying between them. Germline V gene data show CDR1 as SEHNR and CDR2 as FQNEAQ (reference sequence). CDR3 sequence: CASSSWTPNTEAFF. CDR3 coding DNA: TGTGCCAGCAGCTCCTGGACACCTAACACTGAAGCTTTCTTT.

This chain joins TRBV29-1 and TRBJ2-7; D gene ambiguous. The CDR3 spans 12 residues. Germline V gene lookup returns CDR1 SQVTM and CDR2 ANQGSEA. With 4 bases removed from V and 2 bases from J, the gap between germline ends came to 9 bases. This CDR3 is CSVAGGPYEQYF. Here the CDR3 DNA reads TGCAGCGTTGCAGGTGGGCCCTACGAGCAGTACTTC.

This rearrangement joins TRBV4-1 to TRBJ1-1, with D unclear. The CDR3 runs to 12 residues. Germline V gene sequence: CDR1 MGHRA, CDR2 YSYEKL. Trimming cost V 0 bases and J 10 bases, with 9 bases left between them. The CDR3 DNA reads as TGCGCCAGCAGCCAAGATTGGGGTGGAGCTTTCTTT. This encodes CASSQDWGGAFF.